These 19 T cell receptor beta chains originate from one sample sequenced in a study of blood T cells in healthy people across ages. Alongside a J-beta primer mix, a sample-barcoded 5' primer served in a second PCR lasting roughly 6 to 11 cycles. One entry per CDR3 protein, called by TCRdb with MiXCR from the 5' RACE reads. The sample has approximately 800,000 distinct CDR3 sequences; about 59% are singletons. The source material was blood. The receptor set was obtained from a man younger than 40 in good health.

The V gene is TRBV5-5, the J gene TRBJ2-7; possible D gene TRBD2, 6 bases. V lost 3 bases to trimming and J lost 3 bases, with 16 bases between them. CDR1 and CDR2 from the germline V gene are SGHKS and YYEKEE (reference sequence). The CDR3 is made up of 15 amino acids. The CDR3 is CASSWGLGRLYEQYF. CDR3 DNA: TGTGCCAGCAGCTGGGGACTGGGCCGTCTCTACGAGCAGTACTTC.

The chain has TRBV9 and TRBJ2-1, with 7 nucleotides matching TRBD1. J was trimmed by 3 bases and V by 0 bases; bases with no gene match: 6. Germline-derived CDR1 and CDR2 are SGDLS and YYNGEE. The CDR3 extends over 16 amino acids. This CDR3 is CASSVADRVGYNEQFF. CDR3 coding DNA: TGTGCCAGCAGCGTAGCTGACAGGGTGGGCTACAATGAGCAGTTCTTC. The complete variable domain, with remaining parts taken from reference TRBV9 and TRBJ2-1, reads DSGVTQTPKHLITATGQRVTLRCSPRSGDLSVYWYQQSLDQGLQFLIQYYNGEERAKGNILERFSAQQFPDLHSELNLSSLELGDSALYFCASSVADRVGYNEQFFGPGTRLTVL.

The rearrangement links TRBV4-3 to TRBJ2-7; 7 positions match TRBD2. The CDR3 contains 16 residues. V lost 0 bases to trimming and J lost 2 bases; unmatched junction nucleotides: 7. Germline lookup yields CDR1 LGHNA and CDR2 YSLEER. The CDR3: CASSQDSSGGTYEQYF. The DNA of the CDR3 is TGCGCCAGCAGCCAAGATTCCTCGGGGGGAACCTACGAGCAGTACTTC.

This clonotype appeared a few times. The chain recombines TRBV4-2 with TRBJ2-7; 8 bases match TRBD1. From germline, CDR1 is LGHNA and CDR2 YNFKEQ. J gave up 2 bases and V 0 bases, and 6 bases lay outside the gene matches. The CDR3 runs to 16 residues. The CDR3 region has the DNA TGTGCCAGCAGCCAAGAGGGGGGACAGGTTACCTACGAGCAGTACTTC. It encodes CASSQEGGQVTYEQYF.

The rearrangement links TRBV6-1 to TRBJ2-7; D is ambiguous. This CDR3 spans 12 amino acids. Trimming stripped 3 bases from V and 2 bases from J, with 5 bases between. Germline CDR1 and CDR2: MNHNS and SASEGT. The CDR3 sequence is CASSDGAYEQYF. The CDR3 DNA reads as TGTGCCAGCAGTGACGGAGCCTACGAGCAGTACTTC.

This clonotype was picked up a small number of times. The chain joins TRBV6-5 to TRBJ1-4, with TRBD1 as a possible D gene (6 bases). The CDR3 consists of 16 residues. In germline, CDR1 is MNHEY, CDR2 SVGAGI. V was pared by 6 bases and J by 1 base, with 15 bases between. The CDR3 bases are TGTGCCAGCAGCCGCGGACAGCCTTTAACTAATGAAAAACTGTTTTTT. Translating it yields CASSRGQPLTNEKLFF.

V usage is TRBV15 and J usage is TRBJ1-1, with D possibly matching TRBD1 (5 bases). Germline assignment: CDR1 LNHNV and CDR2 YYDKDF (reference sequence). This CDR3 has 16 amino acids. The V and J ends lost 5 bases and 0 bases respectively, with 16 bases between them. The DNA of the CDR3 is TGTGCCACCAGCGTCGACCCACAGGTCATGAACACTGAAGCTTTCTTT. Translating it yields CATSVDPQVMNTEAFF.

This clonotype was counted a few times. V and J are TRBV20-1 and TRBJ2-3, with D perhaps matching TRBD2 (5 bases). Trimming cost V 3 bases and J 0 bases, with 10 bases left between them. CDR3 size: 14 residues. CDR1 and CDR2 (germline): DFQATT, SNEGSKA (reference sequence). The CDR3 coding sequence is TGCAGTGCTAGCCCGGGAACCAGCACAGATACGCAGTATTTT. It codes for CSASPGTSTDTQYF.

The V call is TRBV5-1, the J call TRBJ2-5; D perhaps matches TRBD2 (6 bases). The V end was cut by 4 bases, the J end by 4 bases, with 17 bases between. Per germline, CDR1 SGHRS and CDR2 YFSETQ. The CDR3 is 15 amino acids. The CDR3 nucleotides read TGCGCCAGCAGCGGGGCCGTCATGGGGGGAGAGACCCAGTACTTC. It yields the protein CASSGAVMGGETQYF. Complete variable domain (other parts from reference TRBV5-1 and TRBJ2-5): KAGVTQTPRYLIKTRGQQVTLSCSPISGHRSVSWYQQTPGQGLQFLFEYFSETQRNKGNFPGRFSGRQFSNSRSEMNVSTLELGDSALYLCASSGAVMGGETQYFGPGTRLLVL.

This clonotype was found a few times. Here the CDR3 reads CASSLNRVGYGYTF. CDR3 nucleotide sequence: TGTGCCAGCAGTCTCAACAGGGTGGGCTATGGCTACACCTTC. This chain uses TRBV12-3 or TRBV12-4 with TRBJ1-2; tentatively, D is TRBD1 (6 bases). CDR3 length: 14 amino acids. V lost 5 bases to trimming and J lost 4 bases, with 14 bases between them.

The chain uses TRBV15 and TRBJ2-7; D may be TRBD1 (5 bases). Trimming shortened V by 0 bases and J by 0 bases, and 6 bases separated the two germline ends. This CDR3 is built from 14 residues. CDR1 and CDR2 (germline): LNHNV, YYDKDF (reference sequence). CDR3 bases: TGTGCCACCAGCAGAGAGACAGTCTCCTACGAGCAGTACTTC. Amino acid sequence: CATSRETVSYEQYF.

CDR3 sequence reads: CASSPPGGHGYTF. DNA of the CDR3: TGCGCCAGCAGCCCCCCGGGAGGGCATGGCTACACCTTC. J is TRBJ1-2 and V is TRBV5-1; no firm D call. Trimming removed 4 bases at V and 6 bases at J, with 13 bases between. CDR3 length: 13 amino acids. Germline CDR1 and CDR2: SGHRS and YFSETQ.

This clonotype was found once. This chain uses TRBV7-2 with TRBJ2-7, with 11 nucleotides matching TRBD2. Germline values: CDR1 SGHTA, CDR2 FQGNSA. This CDR3 has 17 residues. Trimming at V came to 5 bases and at J to 5 bases, leaving 14 bases not matched to a gene. This CDR3 reads CASSQIWLAGGRDEQYF. The DNA of the CDR3 is TGTGCCAGCAGCCAAATTTGGCTAGCGGGGGGTCGGGACGAGCAGTACTTC.

This clonotype showed up just a few times. The chain joins TRBV10-2 to TRBJ2-7, with D perhaps matching TRBD1 (5 bases). V was clipped by 2 bases and J by 0 bases, with 11 bases between them. This CDR3 region has 15 residues. Germline CDR1 and CDR2: WSHSY and SAAADI. In DNA, the CDR3 is TGCGCCAGCAGTGAGGAAACAGGCTACTCCTACGAGCAGTACTTC. As protein: CASSEETGYSYEQYF.

This clonotype was recorded at least ten times. This could be a read error, since a much larger clone is one nucleotide away. The chain employs TRBV6-1 and TRBJ2-7, with 8 bases lining up with TRBD2. The CDR3 loop spans 18 amino acids. The trim removed 0 bases at V and 2 bases at J, leaving 12 bases unmatched. Germline V gene lookup returns CDR1 MNHNS and CDR2 SASEGT. This CDR3 is CASSEALRGGRSPYEQYF. CDR3 bases: TGTGCCAGCAGTGAAGCGCTTCGGGGGGGCAGATCCCCCTACGAGCAGTACTTC.

V and J are TRBV7-7 and TRBJ2-1; the D gene is possibly TRBD2 (5 bases). Germline loops: CDR1 SSHAT, CDR2 FNYEAQ (reference sequence). The V end lost 5 bases, the J end lost 7 bases, and 15 bases lay between the germline ends. This CDR3 comprises 14 residues. In DNA, the CDR3 is TGTGCCAGCAGCCCAGGAGGTTCCGGTAATGAGCAGTTCTTC. Translated: CASSPGGSGNEQFF.

The V gene is TRBV7-2, the J gene TRBJ2-5, with D possibly being TRBD2 (6 bases). CDR3 length: 15 amino acids. Germline assignment: CDR1 SGHTA and CDR2 FQGNSA. V lost 1 base, J lost 0 bases, and 9 bases lay in between. For the CDR3, the DNA is TGTGCCAGCAGCTTAGGCGGGATGTACCAAGAGACCCAGTACTTC. It is translated as CASSLGGMYQETQYF.

In its sample, this clonotype was seen a few times. The V call is TRBV29-1, the J call TRBJ2-1; D may match TRBD1 or TRBD2 (6 bases each). The CDR3 is made up of 15 amino acids. With 4 bases removed from V and 0 bases from J, the gap between germline ends came to 13 bases. Germline CDR1 is SQVTM and CDR2 is ANQGSEA. The CDR3 DNA reads TGCAGCGTTGTTCTGGGGGGCAGCTCCTACAATGAGCAGTTCTTC. Amino acid sequence: CSVVLGGSSYNEQFF.

The chain carries TRBV5-6 and TRBJ2-1; D call uncertain. With 5 bases removed from V and 6 bases from J, the gap between germline ends came to 18 bases. Germline V lookup: CDR1 SGHDT, CDR2 YYEEEE. CDR3 length: 15 residues. The CDR3 region is CASRYSDVAVNEQFF. Here the CDR3 DNA reads TGTGCCAGCAGATATTCGGACGTAGCCGTCAATGAGCAGTTCTTC.